The next 19 T cell receptor beta chains were all read from a single sample in a study of blood T cell repertoires in COVID-19. Assay used: immunoSEQ multiplex PCR; TCRdb lists only in-frame clones, some missing. The sample lists about 85,000 clones, more than 60% occurring once. What was sequenced was peripheral blood. All receptors derive from a man between 65 and 79 years old with acute or convalescent COVID-19.

This sequence joins TRBV15 and TRBJ2-2, with D hard to call. In germline, CDR1 is LNHNV, CDR2 YYDKDF (reference sequence). The CDR3 length is 17 residues. Deletions cut 0 bases from V and 0 bases from J, with 11 bases between. The CDR3 coding sequence is TGTGCCACCAGCAGAGATCGGTGGGCAGCGAACACCGGGGAGCTGTTTTTT. Protein: CATSRDRWAANTGELFF.

The chain couples TRBV18 to TRBJ2-1, with TRBD2 as a possible D gene (5 bases). Trimming took off 2 bases at V and 5 bases at J, with 7 bases between the two ends. This CDR3 has 13 amino acids. Germline CDR1 KGHSH, CDR2 LQKENI. The CDR3, as DNA: TGTGCCAGCTCACCAGGACTGCACAATGAGCAGTTCTTC. This codes for CASSPGLHNEQFF.

The V and J genes are TRBV3-1 (or the pseudogene TRBV3-2) and TRBJ1-4, with TRBD1 matching over 8 bases. Germline-derived CDR1 and CDR2 are LGHDT and YNNKEL (reference sequence). V lost 1 base to trimming and J lost 7 bases; unmatched junction nucleotides: 11. This CDR3 has 17 residues. CDR3 loop: CASSQAPGGRFGEKLFF. The CDR3 coding sequence is TGTGCCAGCAGCCAAGCTCCAGGGGGCAGATTTGGTGAAAAACTGTTTTTT.

This clone was counted only a few times. The chain couples TRBV7-9 to TRBJ2-7; TRBD2 matches at 8 bases. The CDR3 consists of 15 residues. From germline, CDR1 is SEHNR and CDR2 FQNEAQ (reference sequence). Losses at the gene ends were 5 bases for V and 6 bases for J; bases not matched to a gene: 12. CDR3 nucleotide sequence: TGTGCCAGCAGCCGGGAATCAGTAGCGGGGTTCGAGCAGTACTTC. Protein product: CASSRESVAGFEQYF.

The chain recombines TRBV2 with TRBJ2-4; 8 bases agree with TRBD1. This CDR3 has 13 residues. After removal of 7 bases from V and 7 bases from J, the junction contained 6 bases not matched to a gene. The V gene's germline CDR1 is SNHLY and CDR2 FYNNEI. In DNA form, the CDR3 reads TGTGCCAGCACTACAGGGGGGTGGAACATTCAGTACTTC. This encodes CASTTGGWNIQYF.

This clone was observed a single time. The rearrangement uses TRBV11-2 and TRBJ1-6, with TRBD1 matching over 10 bases. Germline-derived CDR1 and CDR2 are SGHAT and FQNNGV. The CDR3 is 15 residues long. V dropped 6 bases and J dropped 9; count of bases not matched to a gene: 8. The CDR3 spells CASRLIRDRGSPLHF. The CDR3 coding sequence is TGTGCCAGCAGACTCATCAGGGACAGGGGTTCACCCCTCCACTTT.

This chain joins TRBV28 and TRBJ1-5; 8 bases match TRBD1. The V segment lost 6 bases and the J segment 3 bases; nucleotides outside the gene matches: 13. Looked up from germline, CDR1 is MDHEN and CDR2 is SYDVKM. This CDR3 region has 17 residues. The DNA for the CDR3 is TGTGCCAGCAGATCTAGGGGGGAGGACAGGGTCAATCAGCCCCAGCATTTT. The encoded protein is CASRSRGEDRVNQPQHF.

The chain links TRBV19 to TRBJ2-1, with 7 bases identical to TRBD1. The CDR3 has 16 amino acids. Trimming removed 4 bases from V and 8 bases from J; junction bases left unmatched: 14. Germline V gene sequence: CDR1 LNHDA, CDR2 SQIVND (reference sequence). The CDR3 reads CASSTWRGGLGDEQFF. The CDR3 coding sequence is TGTGCCAGTAGTACTTGGCGAGGGGGCCTTGGGGATGAGCAGTTCTTC.

V is TRBV9 and J is TRBJ1-2; possible D gene TRBD1, 6 bases. Germline V gene sequence: CDR1 SGDLS, CDR2 YYNGEE. V gave up 0 bases and J gave up 0 bases, with 9 bases separating them. The CDR3 extends over 15 amino acids. The CDR3 loop is CASSVGGGTNYGYTF. CDR3 DNA sequence: TGTGCCAGCAGCGTAGGAGGGGGAACTAACTATGGCTACACCTTC.

CDR3 nucleotides: TGTGCCAGCAGCCCGACAGGGGTGGAGACCCAGTACTTC. Amino acids: CASSPTGVETQYF. V usage is TRBV7-9 and J usage is TRBJ2-5; 8 nucleotides match TRBD1. The CDR3 spans 13 residues. The V gene's germline CDR1 is SEHNR and CDR2 FQNEAQ (reference sequence). The V segment lost 5 bases and the J segment 5 bases; nucleotides outside the gene matches: 4. The full variable domain, rest sourced from reference TRBV7-9 and TRBJ2-5, is DTGVSQNPRHKITKRGQNVTFRCDPISEHNRLYWYRQTLGQGPEFLTYFQNEAQLEKSRLLSDRFSAERPKGSFSTLEIQRTEQGDSAMYLCASSPTGVETQYFGPGTRLLVL.

This rearrangement joins TRBV4-2 to TRBJ2-5; D is perhaps TRBD1 (5 bases). Trimming left V 4 bases short and J 5 bases short, with 8 bases between. The germline CDR1 and CDR2 sequences are LGHNA and YNFKEQ. The CDR3 has 12 amino acids. CDR3: CASSPPGETQYF. CDR3 DNA: TGTGCCAGCAGCCCCCCAGGGGAGACCCAGTACTTC.

J is TRBJ2-7 and V is TRBV28; D might be TRBD1 (5 bases). Germline CDR1 is MDHEN and CDR2 is SYDVKM. Deletions cut 10 bases from V and 2 bases from J, with 15 bases between. This CDR3 is 13 amino acids long. CDR3 loop: CAIRTSATYEQYF. Written as DNA, the CDR3 is TGTGCCATCCGGACATCAGCGACCTACGAGCAGTACTTC.

The rearrangement joins TRBV11-3 to TRBJ2-1, with TRBD2 matching over 13 bases. The CDR3 runs to 15 residues. CDR1 and CDR2 from the germline V gene are SGHNT and YENEEA. J lost 9 bases, V lost 1 base, and 3 bases had no gene match. CDR3 bases: TGTGCCAGCAGCTTAGCAGGACTAGCGGGGGTTGAGCAGTTCTTC. It translates to CASSLAGLAGVEQFF.

The rearrangement links TRBV10-1 to TRBJ2-1; the D gene is possibly TRBD1 (6 bases). CDR1 and CDR2 from the germline V gene are WNHNN and SYGVQD (reference sequence). Between the trimmed V and J ends, which lost 4 bases and 7 bases, there was a span of 14 bases. The CDR3 covers 14 residues. The CDR3: CASSVSGAWNEQFF. The CDR3 nucleotides are TGCGCCAGCAGTGTGTCAGGGGCTTGGAATGAGCAGTTCTTC.

This chain connects TRBV19 to TRBJ2-3, with D perhaps TRBD1 (5 bases). The CDR3 runs 14 residues. Trimming shortened V by 4 bases and J by 3 bases, and 11 bases separated the two germline ends. Germline V gene data show CDR1 as LNHDA and CDR2 as SQIVND (reference sequence). This chain's CDR3 is CASSREQETDTQYF. The CDR3 DNA reads as TGTGCCAGTAGTAGAGAACAGGAGACAGATACGCAGTATTTT.

The genes are TRBV2 and TRBJ2-1, with a tentative D call TRBD2 (6 bases). The germline V and J ends were trimmed by 3 bases and 0 bases, with 9 bases remaining between them. The V gene's germline CDR1 is SNHLY and CDR2 FYNNEI. The CDR3 has 15 amino acids. The CDR3 reads CASSDWGGSYNEQFF. In nucleotides, the CDR3 is TGTGCCAGCAGTGACTGGGGAGGCTCCTACAATGAGCAGTTCTTC.

The genes are TRBV28 and TRBJ1-6; 9 bases agree with TRBD1. Germline V lookup: CDR1 MDHEN, CDR2 SYDVKM. The V and J ends lost 7 bases and 9 bases, in that order; junction bases with no gene match: 10. The CDR3 is made up of 15 amino acids. CDR3 sequence: CASNEQGALSSPLHF. The CDR3 DNA reads TGTGCCAGCAACGAACAGGGGGCGTTGAGTTCACCCCTCCACTTT.

V gene TRBV5-1 combines with J gene TRBJ2-5; D gene unclear. The V gene's germline CDR1 is SGHRS and CDR2 YFSETQ. The CDR3 is made up of 12 amino acids. The ends were cut back, 2 bases at V and 5 bases at J, with 7 bases in the middle. CDR3 coding DNA: TGCGCCAGCAGCTTAGACACGGAGACCCAGTACTTC. Protein sequence: CASSLDTETQYF.

The chain uses TRBV2 and TRBJ2-6, with D unclear. The germline V and J ends were trimmed by 2 bases and 0 bases, with 5 bases remaining between them. The CDR3 is 15 amino acids. Looked up from germline, CDR1 is SNHLY and CDR2 is FYNNEI. The CDR3 DNA reads TGTGCCAGCAGTGAACAGTCCTCTGGGGCCAACGTCCTGACTTTC. Protein: CASSEQSSGANVLTF.